A single sample is the source of the 10 T cell receptor beta chains below, sequenced in a study of blood T cell repertoires in COVID-19 (dated by TCRdb to between 2020 and 2021). Preparation of the library involved the immunoSEQ multiplex PCR assay. The table was pulled from immuneACCESS by TCRdb, which kept in-frame rearrangements only. Such tables lose some clones; where checked, under half of the loss comes from unresolved V genes, and the rest has no known cause. This sample is represented by about 80,000 clones; roughly 89% of them were singletons. 4% to 6% of the sample lies in the top ten. The sample consisted of peripheral blood. The receptors stem from a woman at least 80 years old with active or convalescent COVID-19.

The gene calls are TRBV5-1 and TRBJ2-7, with D tentatively TRBD1 (6 bases). Germline lookup yields CDR1 SGHRS and CDR2 YFSETQ. The CDR3 contains 14 residues. V dropped 5 bases and J dropped 3 bases, with 15 bases sitting between them. The CDR3 DNA reads as TGCGCCAGCAGTCCAAACCCCAGGGGCTACGAGCAGTACTTC. Amino acid sequence: CASSPNPRGYEQYF.

The rearrangement joins TRBV4-3 to TRBJ2-1; 8 nucleotides line up with TRBD1. CDR3 size: 15 residues. Germline V gives CDR1 LGHNA, CDR2 YSLEER. Germline trimming cut 2 bases from V and 7 bases from J; bases unmatched to any gene: 7. CDR3 bases: TGCGCCAGCAGCCAAAGTGCAGGGGGCAGGAATGAGCAGTTCTTC. Its translation is CASSQSAGGRNEQFF.

Here the CDR3 reads CASSLGTGAGELFF. The DNA of the CDR3 is TGCGCCAGCAGCTTGGGAACAGGGGCCGGGGAGCTGTTTTTT. The J gene is TRBJ2-2, the V gene TRBV5-1; 7 bases fit TRBD1. Germline CDR1 is SGHRS and CDR2 is YFSETQ. This CDR3 comprises 14 residues. V shed 0 bases, J shed 6 bases, and the junction held 2 bases outside the gene matches.

This chain connects TRBV7-2 to TRBJ2-5; 8 nucleotides match TRBD2. There are 15 residues in the CDR3. Germline V CDR1 and CDR2: SGHTA, FQGNSA. V lost 5 bases, J lost 0 bases, and 5 bases stayed unmatched. The CDR3 loop is CASSRTSGNQETQYF. In DNA form, the CDR3 reads TGTGCCAGCAGCCGTACTAGCGGCAACCAAGAGACCCAGTACTTC.

This sequence joins TRBV19 and TRBJ1-5; possibly TRBD1 for D (5 bases). Germline values: CDR1 LNHDA, CDR2 SQIVND (reference sequence). V lost 7 bases to trimming and J lost 7 bases, with 11 bases between them. This CDR3 spans 12 amino acids. The CDR3 sequence is CASKEGYQPQHF. CDR3 DNA sequence: TGTGCCAGTAAGGAGGGGTACCAGCCCCAGCATTTT.

The genes are TRBV7-8 and TRBJ2-3; 13 bases map to TRBD2. Germline V gene data show CDR1 as SGHVS and CDR2 as FQNEAQ. CDR3 size: 17 residues. The V gene end was trimmed by 5 bases and the J gene end by 4 bases; junction bases not matched to a gene: 9. This CDR3 is CASSLGLAGDVPDTQYF. CDR3 sequence (DNA): TGTGCCAGCAGCCTCGGACTAGCGGGAGATGTACCAGATACGCAGTATTTT.

The chain has TRBV6-1 and TRBJ2-1, with 7 bases fitting TRBD2. Germline CDR1 reads MNHNS; CDR2 reads SASEGT. V trimming: 1 base; J trimming: 10 bases; junction bases outside the gene matches: 7. This CDR3 has 14 amino acids. CDR3 nucleotide sequence: TGTGCCAGCAGTGAAGGGGGGGGTTGGCAGGAGCAGTTCTTC. Its translation: CASSEGGGWQEQFF.

In its sample, this clone was seen once. The chain has TRBV4-1 and TRBJ1-5; a possible D gene is TRBD1 (5 bases). V gave up 0 bases and J gave up 0 bases, with 9 bases separating them. The CDR3 is 16 residues long. In germline, CDR1 is MGHRA, CDR2 YSYEKL. The CDR3 here is CASSQDSRVSNQPQHF. CDR3 coding DNA: TGCGCCAGCAGCCAAGATTCCAGGGTTAGCAATCAGCCCCAGCATTTT.

The chain couples TRBV10-3 to TRBJ2-1; 7 bases align to TRBD1. The CDR3 totals 13 residues. Germline loops: CDR1 ENHRY, CDR2 SYGVKD. V lost 6 bases, J lost 5 bases, and 4 bases stayed unmatched. CDR3 DNA sequence: TGTGCCATCAGGGACAGGCTTGACAATGAGCAGTTCTTC. Protein: CAIRDRLDNEQFF.

The V gene is TRBV28, the J gene TRBJ2-6; D is perhaps TRBD2 (6 bases). CDR3 length equals 16 residues. Germline values: CDR1 MDHEN, CDR2 SYDVKM. The germline V and J ends were trimmed by 6 bases and 2 bases, with 14 bases remaining between them. The CDR3 region is CASRLEGSAGANVLTF. The CDR3 DNA follows: TGTGCCAGCAGACTGGAGGGGTCCGCTGGGGCCAACGTCCTGACTTTC.